This T cell receptor beta chain stems from a study of cytomegalovirus exposure and HLA in healthy donors. Regarding the study as a whole: Among CMV-associated TCR beta chains, most appeared HLA-restricted in a later analysis. Likely technical artifact: a cluster of highly shared sequence variants.

The PCR used 60 Vbeta and 13 Jbeta primers. Measured with immunoSEQ multiplex PCR; TCRdb has only the in-frame clones, and not every one. The sample gives 150,000 to 190,000 clones, about 85% of which show up once; less than 2.5% is in the top ten. With respect to this clone: Its matching antigen is unknown.

CDR1 is MNHNS and CDR2 is SASEGT in the germline V gene. V shed 7 bases, J shed 7 bases, and the junction held 8 bases outside the gene matches. The CDR3 length is 14 residues. This TCR came from a woman aged 18-29 years in good health and CMV-seronegative. Material: PBMCs. J is TRBJ2-2 and V is TRBV6-1, with 8 bases that match TRBD1. The chain's CDR3 is CASTGQGYVGELFF. The CDR3 nucleotides are TGTGCCAGCACTGGACAGGGTTATGTCGGGGAGCTGTTTTTT.